The sequence of this T cell receptor (beta chain) was determined in a study of cytomegalovirus exposure and HLA in healthy donors. The study's findings and limits: Presence/absence analyses supposed approximately even sequencing depth among donors.

The CDR3 loop spans 16 amino acids. V was clipped by 0 bases and J by 0 bases, with 10 bases between them. Germline V CDR1 and CDR2: LGHNA, YNFKEQ. Turning to this clone: What it recognizes is unknown.

Primers included in the PCR were 60 Vbeta and 13 Jbeta primers. In the authors' workflow: Per a later analysis, the number of unique TCR beta chains was approximately 80 million, of which 10 million to 11 million were shared. Libraries were prepared by immunoSEQ multiplex PCR; TCRdb keeps only in-frame clonotypes and omits some of them. V and J calls and clone size follow that table, whereas D and trimming were derived from the DNA. Of fewer than 85,000 clones detected, 70% to 80% appear once; the ten largest clones hold about 9.1%. The clonotype originates from a man aged 40-55 years in good health and CMV-seropositive. Sequencing used PBMCs. The chain has TRBV4-2 and TRBJ2-3, with D maybe TRBD2 (6 bases). CDR3 amino acids: CASSQDARGSTDTQYF. The CDR3 nucleotides are TGTGCCAGCAGCCAAGATGCGCGGGGCAGCACAGATACGCAGTATTTT.